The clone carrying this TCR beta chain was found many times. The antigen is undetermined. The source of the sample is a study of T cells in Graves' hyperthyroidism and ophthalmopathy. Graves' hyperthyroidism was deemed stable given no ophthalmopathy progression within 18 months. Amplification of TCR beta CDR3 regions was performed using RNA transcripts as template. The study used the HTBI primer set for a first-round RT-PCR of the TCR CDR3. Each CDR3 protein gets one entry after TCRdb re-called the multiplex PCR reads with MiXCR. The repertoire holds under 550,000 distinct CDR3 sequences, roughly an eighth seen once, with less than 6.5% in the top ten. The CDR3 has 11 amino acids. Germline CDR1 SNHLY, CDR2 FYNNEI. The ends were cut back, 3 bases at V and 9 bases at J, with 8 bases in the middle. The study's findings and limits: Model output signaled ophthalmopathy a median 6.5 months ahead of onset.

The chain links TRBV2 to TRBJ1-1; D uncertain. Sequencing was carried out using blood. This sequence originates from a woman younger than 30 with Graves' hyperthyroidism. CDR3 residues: CASSDIWKAFF. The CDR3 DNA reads TGTGCCAGCAGTGATATTTGGAAAGCTTTCTTT.